This TCR beta chain originates from a study of T cells in Graves' hyperthyroidism and ophthalmopathy. Study-level results: Peripheral blood also featured most of the thyroid clonotypes expanded above 0.001. For ophthalmopathy, model prediction preceded onset by a median about 6 months.

Researchers barred patients who had uncontrolled infection, other autoimmune disease, pregnancy or lactation. From RNA transcripts, TCR beta CDR3 regions were amplified. First-round RT-PCR with HTBI primers amplified the TCR CDR3 region. Using its own MiXCR run on the multiplex PCR reads, TCRdb lists one record per CDR3 protein. This sample has approximately 700,000 distinct CDR3 sequences, with roughly 45% found just once. V dropped 4 bases and J dropped 5; count of bases not matched to a gene: 9. The germline V gene encodes CDR1 MGHDK and CDR2 SYGVNS. CDR3 length: 15 residues. Details on this clonotype: The antigen remains undetermined.

This clonotype was obtained from an adult man with Graves' disease, either hyperthyroidism or ophthalmopathy (not recorded which). Specimen: peripheral blood or thyroid tissue (not recorded which). V and J are TRBV25-1 and TRBJ1-2; TRBD1 matches 8 bases. The CDR3 DNA follows: TGTGCCAGCAGTGCGGGACAGGCGAACTTATATGGCTACACCTTC. This gives the protein CASSAGQANLYGYTF.